Below are 22 T cell receptor beta chains sequenced from a single sample in a study of OX40 agonist ivuxolimab in advanced cancers. Assay used: immunoSEQ multiplex PCR; TCRdb lists only in-frame clones, some missing. The profile shows 16,000 or so clones, about 88% of them singletons. The sequencing used CD4+ or CD8+ T cells sorted from blood, collected in a trial of the OX40 agonist ivuxolimab. The receptors here all came from an adult with an advanced solid tumor such as melanoma, head and neck, liver or kidney cancer.

The J gene is TRBJ1-1, the V gene TRBV2; unclear D gene. This CDR3 comprises 14 residues. The germline V and J ends were trimmed by 5 bases and 2 bases, with 12 bases remaining between them. In germline, CDR1 is SNHLY, CDR2 FYNNEI. The CDR3 spells CASSPKLVNTEAFF. In DNA form, the CDR3 reads TGTGCCAGCAGTCCAAAGCTAGTTAACACTGAAGCTTTCTTT. The variable domain in full, completed from reference TRBV2 and TRBJ1-1, reads EPEVTQTPSHQVTQMGQEVILRCVPISNHLYFYWYRQILGQKVEFLVSFYNNEISEKSEIFDDQFSVERPDGSNFTLKIRSTKLEDSAMYFCASSPKLVNTEAFFGQGTRLTVV.

The CDR3 region is CASSGTPNTEAFF. In nucleotides, the CDR3 is TGTGCCAGCTCTGGGACGCCGAACACTGAAGCTTTCTTT. The chain has TRBV7-3 and TRBJ1-1, with D perhaps matching TRBD1 (5 bases). The CDR3 runs to 13 residues. CDR1 and CDR2 from the germline V gene are SGHTA and FQGTGA. Between the trimmed V and J ends, which lost 8 bases and 1 base, there was a span of 11 bases.

CDR3 nucleotides: TGTGCCAGCAGCTTGAGCGTGACAGGGTGGCACGAGCAGTACTTC. Amino acids: CASSLSVTGWHEQYF. The chain links TRBV7-9 to TRBJ2-5; 7 bases match TRBD1. TRBJ2-7 matches the DNA end more closely, so the J call is doubtful. The length of the CDR3 is 15 residues. Germline V gene sequence: CDR1 SEHNR, CDR2 FQNEAQ (reference sequence).

The chain links TRBV19 to TRBJ2-2; D may match TRBD1 or TRBD2 (7 bases each). Trimming pared 5 bases from V and 8 bases from J, leaving 18 bases between. The CDR3 covers 15 residues. The germline V gene encodes CDR1 LNHDA and CDR2 SQIVND (reference sequence). CDR3 in amino acids: CASSLRQGGAGELFF. The CDR3 bases are TGTGCCAGTAGTCTTCGGCAGGGGGGGGCGGGGGAGCTGTTTTTT.

The V and J genes are TRBV27 and TRBJ1-4, with 7 bases matching TRBD1. CDR3 size: 14 residues. With 5 bases clipped from V and 10 bases from J, the junction kept 10 bases outside the gene matches. Germline V gene lookup returns CDR1 MNHEY and CDR2 SMNVEV (reference sequence). DNA for the CDR3: TGTGCCAGCAGTAGGGGACAGCCGGCGGTAAAACTGTTTTTT. It is translated as CASSRGQPAVKLFF. The full variable domain, completed using reference TRBV27 and TRBJ1-4, is EAQVTQNPRYLITVTGKKLTVTCSQNMNHEYMSWYRQDPGLGLRQIYYSMNVEVTDKGDVPEGYKVSRKEKRNFPLILESPSPNQTSLYFCASSRGQPAVKLFFGSGTQLSVL.

The CDR3 here is CASSIGRTATEAFF. CDR3 nucleotides: TGTGCCAGTAGTATAGGAAGGACGGCCACTGAAGCTTTCTTT. V gene TRBV19 combines with J gene TRBJ1-1; no firm D call. The CDR3 contains 14 residues. CDR1 and CDR2 from the germline V gene are LNHDA and SQIVND (reference sequence). The germline V and J ends were trimmed by 1 base and 4 bases, with 10 bases remaining between them. The full variable domain, in which reference TRBV19 and TRBJ1-1 provide the parts outside the CDR3, is DGGITQSPKYLFRKEGQNVTLSCEQNLNHDAMYWYRQDPGQGLRLIYYSQIVNDFQKGDIAEGYSVSREKKESFPLTVTSAQKNPTAFYLCASSIGRTATEAFFGQGTRLTVV.

The J gene is TRBJ2-7, the V gene TRBV11-2; a weak D match, TRBD1 (5 bases). The germline gives CDR1 SGHAT, CDR2 FQNNGV. V was shortened by 5 bases and J by 2 bases, with 13 bases between the two germline ends. CDR3 length equals 14 residues. The CDR3 coding sequence is TGTGCCAGCAGCCAAACTCAGGGTACCTACGAGCAGTACTTC. Protein product: CASSQTQGTYEQYF.

The V call is TRBV28, the J call TRBJ1-5, with D unresolved. The CDR3 consists of 17 residues. Germline-derived CDR1 and CDR2 are MDHEN and SYDVKM. Trimming pared 4 bases from V and 3 bases from J, leaving 19 bases between. CDR3 coding DNA: TGTGCCAGCAGTTCCCCCATAGCGGGTGGGTTCAATCAGCCCCAGCATTTT. This translates into CASSSPIAGGFNQPQHF.

This sequence joins TRBV7-6 and TRBJ2-5; 10 nucleotides agree with TRBD1. V lost 0 bases to trimming and J lost 5 bases; unmatched junction nucleotides: 9. This CDR3 is built from 17 residues. In germline, CDR1 is SGHVS, CDR2 FNYEAQ. The CDR3 reads CASSLALGTGVRETQYF. In DNA form, the CDR3 reads TGTGCCAGCAGCTTAGCCCTGGGGACAGGGGTCCGGGAGACCCAGTACTTC.

The genes are TRBV18 and TRBJ1-6, with 9 bases that match TRBD1. The ends lost 2 bases at V and 10 bases at J; junction bases unmatched: 6. CDR1 and CDR2 from the germline V gene are KGHSH and LQKENI. The CDR3 is 15 amino acids. The CDR3 coding sequence is TGTGCCAGCTCACCAAACCGGGACAGGGTCTCACCCCTCCACTTT. Residues: CASSPNRDRVSPLHF.

The V call is TRBV19, the J call TRBJ1-1; possibly TRBD1 for D (5 bases). The CDR3 has 15 amino acids. The V end was cut by 6 bases, the J end by 6 bases, with 20 bases between. CDR1 and CDR2 (germline): LNHDA, SQIVND (reference sequence). The CDR3 is CASSSGRGRQPEAFF. CDR3 nucleotide sequence: TGTGCCAGTAGCTCGGGGAGGGGACGGCAGCCTGAAGCTTTCTTT.

The V gene is TRBV23-1, the J gene TRBJ2-7, with D maybe TRBD1 (6 bases). TRBV23-1 carries the ORF label, with uncertain function. The ends were cut back, 8 bases at V and 3 bases at J, with 17 bases in the middle. The CDR3 has 14 amino acids. CDR3 sequence reads: CASRRRQEDYEQYF. CDR3 bases: TGCGCCAGCCGCAGGAGACAGGAGGACTACGAGCAGTACTTC.

V usage is TRBV28 and J usage is TRBJ1-5; D not certain. Trimming stripped 5 bases from V and 4 bases from J, with 6 bases between. The CDR3 has 12 residues. Germline values: CDR1 MDHEN, CDR2 SYDVKM. The CDR3 DNA is TGTGCCAGCAGTGAAACAAATCAGCCCCAGCATTTT. Its translation is CASSETNQPQHF.

This sequence joins TRBV27 and TRBJ1-6; D remains ambiguous. Germline values: CDR1 MNHEY, CDR2 SMNVEV (reference sequence). Trimming stripped 1 base from V and 12 bases from J, with 22 bases between. This CDR3 has 17 residues. Written as DNA, the CDR3 is TGTGCCAGCAGTTTATACGATCCAGGCACTATCGTGAGACCCCTCCACTTT. As protein: CASSLYDPGTIVRPLHF.

V gene TRBV7-2 combines with J gene TRBJ2-1; D unclear. CDR3 length equals 14 residues. The V end lost 5 bases, the J end lost 0 bases, and 8 bases lay between the germline ends. The germline V gene encodes CDR1 SGHTA and CDR2 FQGNSA. CDR3 in DNA: TGTGCCAGCAGCCCTCAAAGCTCCTACAATGAGCAGTTCTTC. It is translated as CASSPQSSYNEQFF.

The chain has TRBV30 and TRBJ2-7; D is unresolved. Trimming took off 1 base at V and 3 bases at J, with 7 bases between the two ends. Germline V gives CDR1 GTSNPN, CDR2 SVGIG (reference sequence). The CDR3 extends over 12 amino acids. DNA of the CDR3: TGTGCCTGGAGTGGGTCTGGCTACGAGCAGTACTTC. Amino acid sequence: CAWSGSGYEQYF.

The gene calls are TRBV30 and TRBJ2-5, with TRBD1 matching 10 bases. The V gene's germline CDR1 is GTSNPN and CDR2 SVGIG (reference sequence). There are 13 residues in the CDR3. V shed 5 bases, J shed 5 bases, and the junction held 5 bases outside the gene matches. CDR3 nucleotide sequence: TGTGCCTGGTCCGGGACAGGGGTCGAGACCCAGTACTTC. This gives the protein CAWSGTGVETQYF.

The table lists this clone with a count of one. The chain employs TRBV7-9 and TRBJ1-2, with D hard to call. This CDR3 is built from 16 residues. Germline CDR1 and CDR2: SEHNR and FQNEAQ (reference sequence). Trimming took 5 bases from V and 2 from J, leaving 18 bases between them. CDR3 amino acids: CASSRPGLQGNYGYTF. In DNA, the CDR3 is TGTGCCAGCAGCCGTCCCGGGCTCCAAGGGAACTATGGCTACACCTTC.

The chain links TRBV11-2 to TRBJ1-1; D is uncertain. The germline CDR1 and CDR2 sequences are SGHAT and FQNNGV. The V end was cut by 2 bases, the J end by 6 bases, with 10 bases between. The CDR3 totals 13 residues. The CDR3 DNA is TGTGCCAGCAGCTTAAGTACTCGACCTGAAGCTTTCTTT. Protein product: CASSLSTRPEAFF.

J is TRBJ1-1 and V is TRBV28; TRBD1 is a possible D gene (6 bases). CDR3 length: 13 amino acids. Germline V gene sequence: CDR1 MDHEN, CDR2 SYDVKM. V was pared by 8 bases and J by 11 bases, with 21 bases between. CDR3 sequence reads: CASGAYREVSAFF. The DNA of the CDR3 is TGTGCCAGCGGAGCTTACAGGGAGGTCTCCGCTTTCTTT.

CDR3 sequence: CASSQTNRGETQYF. CDR3 nucleotide sequence: TGTGCCAGCAGCCAGACAAACAGGGGGGAGACCCAGTACTTC. The chain joins TRBV5-4 to TRBJ2-5, with TRBD1 matching 8 bases. V was clipped by 4 bases and J by 5 bases; unmatched bases: 7. CDR3 length equals 14 residues. CDR1 and CDR2 from the germline V gene are SGHNT and YYREEE (reference sequence).

This rearrangement joins TRBV19 to TRBJ1-2; D gene uncertain. Trimming cost V 6 bases and J 4 bases, with 9 bases left between them. Germline V gene sequence: CDR1 LNHDA, CDR2 SQIVND (reference sequence). The CDR3 consists of 12 residues. CDR3 protein: CASSPDGYGYTF. CDR3 bases: TGTGCCAGTAGCCCGGACGGCTATGGCTACACCTTC. Full variable domain (remainder filled in from reference TRBV19 and TRBJ1-2): DGGITQSPKYLFRKEGQNVTLSCEQNLNHDAMYWYRQDPGQGLRLIYYSQIVNDFQKGDIAEGYSVSREKKESFPLTVTSAQKNPTAFYLCASSPDGYGYTFGSGTRLTVV.